The 9 T cell receptor beta chains below all came from one sample that was sequenced in a study of blood T cells in healthy people across ages. It was with a sample-barcoded 5' primer and a J-beta primer mix that a second PCR of about 6 to 11 cycles was run. MiXCR, applied by TCRdb to the 5' RACE reads, yields one record per CDR3 protein. Of hundreds of thousands of distinct CDR3 sequences in the sample, 56% are singletons; the top ten hold 20% to 30%. Source material: blood. The receptors originated from a man between 35 and 55 years old in good health.

V is TRBV7-2 and J is TRBJ2-3; D possibly uses TRBD1 or TRBD2 (6 bases each). Germline CDR1 is SGHTA and CDR2 is FQGNSA. This CDR3 region has 15 residues. V gave up 1 base and J gave up 8 bases, with 16 bases separating them. For the CDR3, the DNA is TGTGCCAGCAGCTTAGGTGGCCTCGAGGGGGGTACGCAGTATTTT. It encodes CASSLGGLEGGTQYF.

The V gene is TRBV20-1, the J gene TRBJ2-7; perhaps TRBD1 as D (6 bases). Germline loops: CDR1 DFQATT, CDR2 SNEGSKA (reference sequence). With 1 base removed from V and 2 bases from J, the gap between germline ends came to 21 bases. There are 17 residues in the CDR3. CDR3 in amino acids: CSARALAGAEITYEQYF. For the CDR3, the DNA is TGCAGTGCTAGAGCGTTGGCAGGGGCAGAGATAACCTACGAGCAGTACTTC.

V is TRBV20-1 and J is TRBJ2-5; tentatively, D is TRBD1 (6 bases). In germline, CDR1 is DFQATT, CDR2 SNEGSKA (reference sequence). Trimming removed 3 bases from V and 3 bases from J, with 17 bases in between. This CDR3 is 15 amino acids long. CDR3 amino acids: CSARISGTPKETQYF. CDR3 coding DNA: TGCAGTGCTAGGATTTCCGGGACACCTAAAGAGACCCAGTACTTC.

J is TRBJ2-1 and V is TRBV28; 14 bases line up with TRBD2. The CDR3 is made up of 17 amino acids. From germline, CDR1 is MDHEN and CDR2 SYDVKM. The V gene end was trimmed by 5 bases and the J gene end by 3 bases; junction bases not matched to a gene: 6. The CDR3 protein is CASSARLAGGIYNEQFF. The DNA for the CDR3 is TGTGCCAGCAGTGCCCGACTAGCGGGAGGGATCTACAATGAGCAGTTCTTC.

The V and J genes are TRBV28 and TRBJ2-5, with D perhaps being TRBD1 or TRBD2 (6 bases each). This CDR3 spans 12 amino acids. Trimming stripped 10 bases from V and 11 bases from J, with 20 bases between. CDR1 is MDHEN and CDR2 is SYDVKM in the germline V gene. CDR3 nucleotides: TGTGCCACCCTTCCCGAGGGGGGCGGGCAGTACTTC. Its translation: CATLPEGGGQYF.

The chain combines TRBV28 with TRBJ2-7; TRBD2 is a possible D gene (6 bases). There are 15 residues in the CDR3. V lost 6 bases, J lost 0 bases, and 15 bases lay in between. Per the germline V gene, CDR1 is MDHEN and CDR2 is SYDVKM. The CDR3 protein is CASSSPRGSSYEQYF. The CDR3 DNA reads as TGTGCCAGCAGCTCTCCCCGGGGGAGCTCCTACGAGCAGTACTTC.

In its sample, this clonotype was seen once. The chain carries TRBV28 and TRBJ1-1; TRBD1 might be the D (5 bases). Germline V lookup: CDR1 MDHEN, CDR2 SYDVKM. V was shortened by 4 bases and J by 3 bases, with 12 bases between the two germline ends. This CDR3 spans 14 amino acids. The CDR3 DNA reads TGTGCCAGCAGTTCAAAAGGGGAGGACACTGAAGCTTTCTTT. As protein: CASSSKGEDTEAFF. Full variable domain (rest looked up from reference TRBV28 and TRBJ1-1): DVKVTQSSRYLVKRTGEKVFLECVQDMDHENMFWYRQDPGLGLRLIYFSYDVKMKEKGDIPEGYSVSREKKERFSLILESASTNQTSMYLCASSSKGEDTEAFFGQGTRLTVV.

V usage is TRBV11-2 and J usage is TRBJ2-7; D is uncertain. Trimming pared 1 base from V and 7 bases from J, leaving 20 bases between. This CDR3 has 16 residues. The V gene's germline CDR1 is SGHAT and CDR2 FQNNGV. CDR3 bases: TGTGCCAGCAGCTTAGGTCAGAGGCAGTTGGTCGATGAGCAGTACTTC. Translating gives CASSLGQRQLVDEQYF.

The chain joins TRBV18 to TRBJ1-2; D possibly corresponds to TRBD1 (6 bases). Trimming stripped 6 bases from V and 6 bases from J, with 14 bases between. This CDR3 comprises 13 residues. Germline assignment: CDR1 KGHSH and CDR2 LQKENI. The CDR3 DNA reads TGTGCCAGCTCTCTCACAGGGAATGATGGCTACACCTTC. It translates to CASSLTGNDGYTF.